A single sample is the source of the 16 T cell receptor beta chains below, sequenced in a study of cytomegalovirus exposure and HLA in healthy donors. Researchers ran the PCR with 60 Vbeta and 13 Jbeta primers. Clones were sequenced by immunoSEQ multiplex PCR, and TCRdb holds only the in-frame ones, with some missing. The sample records some 160,000 clones, 75% to 80% being singletons. The sample taken for sequencing was PBMCs. The receptors derive from a woman under 40 in good health and CMV-seronegative.

This clone has just one count. The chain couples TRBV5-1 to TRBJ1-4; D might be TRBD1 (5 bases). With 3 bases removed from V and 7 bases from J, the gap between germline ends came to 7 bases. The CDR3 has 12 amino acids. From germline, CDR1 is SGHRS and CDR2 YFSETQ. The CDR3 loop reads CASSSGSEKLFF. CDR3 DNA sequence: TGCGCCAGCAGCTCAGGGTCTGAAAAACTGTTTTTT. Full variable domain (remainder filled in from reference TRBV5-1 and TRBJ1-4): KAGVTQTPRYLIKTRGQQVTLSCSPISGHRSVSWYQQTPGQGLQFLFEYFSETQRNKGNFPGRFSGRQFSNSRSEMNVSTLELGDSALYLCASSSGSEKLFFGSGTQLSVL.

The chain combines TRBV5-6 with TRBJ1-1; D might be TRBD1 (6 bases). Deletions cut 2 bases from V and 1 base from J, with 9 bases between. Germline V gene lookup returns CDR1 SGHDT and CDR2 YYEEEE. The CDR3 totals 14 residues. Here the CDR3 DNA reads TGTGCCAGCAGCTTAATGGACAGGAACACTGAAGCTTTCTTT. The encoded protein is CASSLMDRNTEAFF.

J is TRBJ2-1 and V is TRBV11-2; 10 bases fit TRBD2. V lost 6 bases to trimming and J lost 5 bases; unmatched junction nucleotides: 7. Germline V gene lookup returns CDR1 SGHAT and CDR2 FQNNGV. This CDR3 is 15 amino acids long. Here the CDR3 DNA reads TGTGCCAGCAGTCAAACTAGCGGGGTACACAATGAGCAGTTCTTC. Translating gives CASSQTSGVHNEQFF.

V gene TRBV2 combines with J gene TRBJ1-4; 8 bases align to TRBD1. The germline CDR1 and CDR2 sequences are SNHLY and FYNNEI. The CDR3 contains 12 residues. V lost 7 bases and J lost 10; bases outside the gene matches: 5. CDR3 coding DNA: TGTGCCAGCAAGGGACAGGATGGAAAACTGTTTTTT. It is translated as CASKGQDGKLFF.

The sample holds one count of this clone. The chain uses TRBV4-1 and TRBJ2-1; 8 bases are a match to TRBD2. The CDR3 extends over 15 amino acids. Germline loops: CDR1 MGHRA, CDR2 YSYEKL. The trim removed 3 bases at V and 7 bases at J, leaving 8 bases unmatched. In nucleotides, the CDR3 is TGCGCCAGCAGCCATAGCGGGGCCGGAGGAAATGAGCAGTTCTTC. The encoded protein is CASSHSGAGGNEQFF.

This clone has just a few counts. Other DNA sequences in this specimen translate into the identical CDR3. The genes are TRBV6-5 and TRBJ1-4; TRBD1 might be the D (6 bases). Trimming took 6 bases from V and 7 from J, leaving 9 bases between them. The CDR3 totals 12 residues. The V gene's germline CDR1 is MNHEY and CDR2 SVGAGI. The CDR3 nucleotides are TGTGCCAGCAGCAGGGGAAGTGAAAAACTGTTTTTT. Amino acids: CASSRGSEKLFF.

The chain combines TRBV4-1 with TRBJ2-7, with D possibly TRBD2 on 5 matching bases. Trimming left V 1 base short and J 5 bases short, with 12 bases between. This CDR3 is 14 amino acids long. CDR1 and CDR2 from the germline V gene are MGHRA and YSYEKL. The CDR3 loop is CASSQGVGGNEQYF. The CDR3 nucleotides are TGCGCCAGCAGCCAAGGTGTAGGAGGTAACGAGCAGTACTTC.

This clone was recorded only once. The chain uses TRBV6-5 and TRBJ2-7; possibly TRBD1 for D (5 bases). The CDR3 extends over 12 amino acids. Trimming took 2 bases from V and 3 from J, leaving 5 bases between them. Germline V gene sequence: CDR1 MNHEY, CDR2 SVGAGI. DNA for the CDR3: TGTGCCAGCAGTTACCAGGGCTACGAGCAGTACTTC. Its protein product is CASSYQGYEQYF.

V usage is TRBV4-3 and J usage is TRBJ1-1, with TRBD1 matching 8 bases. The V and J ends lost 4 bases and 1 base, in that order; junction bases with no gene match: 8. Germline V gives CDR1 LGHNA, CDR2 YSLEER. The CDR3 covers 16 residues. CDR3 DNA: TGCGCCAGCAGCCCGCCCGGACAGGGACCGAACACTGAAGCTTTCTTT. Translating gives CASSPPGQGPNTEAFF.

The chain joins TRBV6-1 to TRBJ2-1, with 9 bases matching TRBD2. CDR3 length: 15 amino acids. Per the germline V gene, CDR1 is MNHNS and CDR2 is SASEGT. Trimming at V came to 2 bases and at J to 7 bases, leaving 6 bases not matched to a gene. The CDR3, as DNA: TGTGCCAGCAGTGAAAGGTCTAGCGGGGAAAATGAGCAGTTCTTC. It translates to CASSERSSGENEQFF.

This sequence joins TRBV2 and TRBJ2-7; 10 bases match TRBD1. With 5 bases clipped from V and 2 bases from J, the junction kept 3 bases outside the gene matches. Germline V gene data show CDR1 as SNHLY and CDR2 as FYNNEI. The CDR3 has 14 residues. CDR3 amino acids: CASSLGTGAYEQYF. As DNA, the CDR3 is TGTGCCAGCAGTCTCGGGACAGGGGCCTACGAGCAGTACTTC.

This clone was counted between two and nine times. This chain joins TRBV9 and TRBJ1-1; D not certain. The CDR3 runs 14 residues. Between the trimmed V and J ends, which lost 0 bases and 2 bases, there was a span of 8 bases. Per the germline V gene, CDR1 is SGDLS and CDR2 is YYNGEE. The CDR3 DNA reads TGTGCCAGCAGCGTAGTGGGAGTCAACACTGAAGCTTTCTTT. Amino acids: CASSVVGVNTEAFF.

This clone showed up just a few times. The chain joins TRBV7-7 to TRBJ2-2, with 7 bases identical to TRBD1. This CDR3 comprises 16 residues. Losses at the gene ends were 4 bases for V and 7 bases for J; bases not matched to a gene: 12. Germline CDR1 reads SSHAT; CDR2 reads FNYEAQ (reference sequence). CDR3 sequence reads: CASSSGTSGGNGELFF. In DNA, the CDR3 is TGTGCCAGCAGCTCCGGAACCTCAGGGGGTAACGGGGAGCTGTTTTTT.

The table lists this clone with a few counts. The chain combines TRBV18 with TRBJ1-5; D is unclear. The CDR3 has 14 residues. The germline gives CDR1 KGHSH, CDR2 LQKENI. Trimming shortened V by 2 bases and J by 3 bases, and 8 bases separated the two germline ends. CDR3 DNA sequence: TGTGCCAGCTCACCAAAACAGACCAATCAGCCCCAGCATTTT. This codes for CASSPKQTNQPQHF.

The rearrangement uses TRBV10-3 and TRBJ2-2, with 11 bases aligning to TRBD1. The junction had 8 bases not matched to a gene; V was cut back by 7 bases and J by 10 bases. CDR3 length equals 14 residues. Germline lookup yields CDR1 ENHRY and CDR2 SYGVKD. CDR3 DNA: TGTGCCATCACCGGGACAGGGGGAATGAAGGAGCTGTTTTTT. It translates to CAITGTGGMKELFF.

The chain recombines TRBV5-1 with TRBJ1-4; 8 nucleotides line up with TRBD1. Per the germline V gene, CDR1 is SGHRS and CDR2 is YFSETQ. Trimming removed 1 base from V and 0 bases from J; junction bases left unmatched: 5. The length of the CDR3 is 17 residues. In nucleotides, the CDR3 is TGCGCCAGCAGCTTGAGGAGACAGGGGTCAACTAATGAAAAACTGTTTTTT. Amino acid sequence: CASSLRRQGSTNEKLFF.